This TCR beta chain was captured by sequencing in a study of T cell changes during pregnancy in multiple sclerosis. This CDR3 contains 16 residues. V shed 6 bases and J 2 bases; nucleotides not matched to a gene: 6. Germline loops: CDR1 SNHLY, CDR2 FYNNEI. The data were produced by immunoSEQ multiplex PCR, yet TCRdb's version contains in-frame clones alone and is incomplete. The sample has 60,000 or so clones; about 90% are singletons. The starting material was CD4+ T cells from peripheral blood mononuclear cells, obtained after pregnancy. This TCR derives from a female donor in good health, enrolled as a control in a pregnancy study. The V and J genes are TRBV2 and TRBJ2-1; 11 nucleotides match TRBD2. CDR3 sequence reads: CASSPFSGGAYNEQFF. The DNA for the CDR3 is TGTGCCAGCAGCCCCTTTAGCGGGGGGGCCTACAATGAGCAGTTCTTC.